The 5 T cell receptor beta chains given below trace back to one sample, sequenced in a study of T cell changes during pregnancy in multiple sclerosis (dated by TCRdb to about 2019). The library was generated by the immunoSEQ multiplex PCR assay. The table comes from immuneACCESS by way of TCRdb, which keeps in-frame sequences with V and J called. Part of the clones is missing from these tables; in studies checked, under half for an unresolved V gene and the rest for unknown reasons. This sample holds about 24,000 clones; roughly 88% were observed only once. The top ten clones comprise 8% of the sample. The starting material was CD8+ T cells from peripheral blood mononuclear cells, obtained in the first trimester of pregnancy. All receptors derive from a female donor in good health, enrolled as a control in a pregnancy study.

The rearrangement links TRBV5-1 to TRBJ2-4, with D possibly matching TRBD2 (7 bases). This CDR3 contains 17 residues. V was shortened by 4 bases and J by 0 bases, with 17 bases between the two germline ends. Germline assignment: CDR1 SGHRS and CDR2 YFSETQ. The chain's CDR3 is CASSLGGAEKAKNIQYF. Here the CDR3 DNA reads TGCGCCAGCAGCCTAGGGGGGGCGGAAAAAGCCAAAAACATTCAGTACTTC.

The chain uses TRBV4-1 and TRBJ2-5; TRBD2 aligns across 7 bases. Trimming cost V 1 base and J 4 bases; bases outside gene matches: 6. Germline values: CDR1 MGHRA, CDR2 YSYEKL. This CDR3 spans 15 amino acids. DNA of the CDR3: TGCGCCAGCAGCCAAGCGGGGGGAATAAGAGAGACCCAGTACTTC. Its protein product is CASSQAGGIRETQYF.

In its sample, this clone was seen once. The chain combines TRBV4-3 with TRBJ2-2; perhaps TRBD2 as D (6 bases). Germline CDR1 LGHNA, CDR2 YSLEER. The CDR3 is 15 residues long. The germline V and J ends were trimmed by 1 base and 3 bases, with 9 bases remaining between them. The CDR3 DNA is TGCGCCAGCAGCCAAGGCGGAGGGTACACCGGGGAGCTGTTTTTT. This translates into CASSQGGGYTGELFF.

The count of this clone is one. The V call is TRBV6-5, the J call TRBJ2-5; TRBD2 is a possible D gene (5 bases). The V gene's germline CDR1 is MNHEY and CDR2 SVGAGI. This CDR3 is 13 amino acids long. The V and J ends lost 6 bases and 7 bases respectively, with 15 bases between them. CDR3 DNA: TGTGCCAGCAGCCCCGGGAAAGGGCTGACCCAGTACTTC. This codes for CASSPGKGLTQYF.

The V gene is TRBV7-6, the J gene TRBJ2-5; 11 bases map to TRBD2. Unmatched junction bases numbered 5, after V lost 5 bases and J lost 9 bases. This CDR3 has 13 residues. Per germline, CDR1 SGHVS and CDR2 FNYEAQ. This CDR3 is CASSDSGGAAQYF. DNA for the CDR3: TGTGCCAGCAGCGATAGCGGGGGGGCGGCCCAGTACTTC.